The 28 T cell receptor beta chains in this list originate from one sample, sequenced in a study of cytomegalovirus exposure and HLA in healthy donors. A multiplex PCR was run with 60 Vbeta primers and 13 Jbeta primers. Measured with immunoSEQ multiplex PCR; TCRdb has only the in-frame clones, and not every one. Of some 120,000 clones in the sample, roughly 79% were seen once. Material: PBMCs. The receptors here all came from a woman in her thirties or forties in good health and CMV-seronegative.

Concerning this clone: Other DNA sequences in the sample encode the same CDR3. The V call is TRBV5-1, the J call TRBJ1-3, with D unresolved. The length of the CDR3 is 15 residues. V was trimmed by 0 bases and J by 3 bases, leaving 10 bases between them. Germline CDR1 SGHRS, CDR2 YFSETQ. The DNA for the CDR3 is TGCGCCAGCAGCTTGGCCGGGGAAGTTGGAAACACCATATATTTT. Translated: CASSLAGEVGNTIYF.

V usage is TRBV6-6 and J usage is TRBJ2-7, with TRBD1 identical over 8 bases. The CDR3 is 14 amino acids. Germline trimming cut 8 bases from V and 3 bases from J; bases unmatched to any gene: 9. Per the germline V gene, CDR1 is MNHNY and CDR2 is SVGAGI (reference sequence). The CDR3 loop is CASAKTGVVYEQYF. CDR3 DNA sequence: TGTGCCAGCGCCAAGACAGGGGTTGTCTACGAGCAGTACTTC.

This chain joins TRBV11-3 and TRBJ2-3; no definite D call. Deletions cut 1 base from V and 2 bases from J, with 4 bases between. CDR1 SGHNT and CDR2 YENEEA come from the germline V gene. The CDR3 is made up of 13 amino acids. The CDR3 loop reads CASSLGDTDTQYF. The DNA for the CDR3 is TGTGCCAGCAGCTTAGGAGACACAGATACGCAGTATTTT. Looking up the rest from reference TRBV11-3 and TRBJ2-3 gives the full variable domain: EAGVVQSPRYKIIEKKQPVAFWCNPISGHNTLYWYLQNLGQGPELLIRYENEEAVDDSQLPKDRFSAERLKGVDSTLKIQPAELGDSAVYLCASSLGDTDTQYFGPGTRLTVL.

The V gene is TRBV27, the J gene TRBJ2-4; the D gene is possibly TRBD1 (5 bases). The length of the CDR3 is 14 residues. CDR1 is MNHEY and CDR2 is SMNVEV in the germline V gene (reference sequence). V lost 10 bases, J lost 4 bases, and 17 bases lay in between. CDR3 sequence reads: CATPWGKKKNIQYF. CDR3 DNA sequence: TGTGCCACCCCGTGGGGCAAAAAGAAAAACATTCAGTACTTC.

V usage is TRBV5-1 and J usage is TRBJ2-5; TRBD1 is a possible D gene (6 bases). The tail of the sequence fits TRBJ2-7 better, so the J call may be wrong. Germline assignment: CDR1 SGHRS and CDR2 YFSETQ. The CDR3 sequence is 16 residues long. The chain's CDR3 is CASSRDRDINSYEQYF. The CDR3 DNA reads as TGCGCCAGCAGCAGAGACCGGGACATCAACTCCTACGAGCAGTACTTC.

The rearrangement uses TRBV5-1 and TRBJ2-1, with 10 bases that match TRBD1. Per germline, CDR1 SGHRS and CDR2 YFSETQ. The CDR3 covers 19 residues. Trimming at V came to 4 bases and at J to 2 bases, leaving 15 bases not matched to a gene. The CDR3 coding sequence is TGCGCCAGCAGCACACCCGGGACAGGGGATACAGCCGCCTACAATGAGCAGTTCTTC. It encodes CASSTPGTGDTAAYNEQFF.

The chain recombines TRBV5-8 with TRBJ2-7, with D unclear. Trimming took off 2 bases at V and 0 bases at J, with 9 bases between the two ends. This CDR3 has 14 residues. The V gene's germline CDR1 is SGHTS and CDR2 YDEGEE. CDR3 sequence reads: CASSLIGSSYEQYF. The CDR3, as DNA: TGTGCCAGCAGCTTAATCGGTAGCTCCTACGAGCAGTACTTC.

This rearrangement joins TRBV11-3 to TRBJ2-1; D is unresolved. The CDR3 has 13 residues. Germline CDR1 is SGHNT and CDR2 is YENEEA. Trimming left V 3 bases short and J 4 bases short, with 7 bases between. The CDR3 loop reads CASSLAEYNEQFF. The CDR3 coding sequence is TGTGCCAGCAGCTTGGCTGAATACAATGAGCAGTTCTTC.

The genes are TRBV2 and TRBJ2-1; 14 bases agree with TRBD2. J lost 1 base, V lost 4 bases, and 3 bases had no gene match. Per the germline V gene, CDR1 is SNHLY and CDR2 is FYNNEI. The length of the CDR3 is 17 residues. CDR3 protein: CASSGGTSGRSYNEQFF. The CDR3 coding sequence is TGTGCCAGCAGTGGGGGGACTAGCGGGAGATCCTACAATGAGCAGTTCTTC.

The chain employs TRBV7-2 and TRBJ2-5; 8 nucleotides match TRBD1. The CDR3 loop spans 13 amino acids. V shed 0 bases, J shed 13 bases, and the junction held 7 bases outside the gene matches. Germline CDR1 and CDR2: SGHTA and FQGNSA. CDR3 coding DNA: TGTGCCAGCAGCTTAGCCCCCAACAGGGGGTTGTACTTC. The encoded protein is CASSLAPNRGLYF.

The chain joins TRBV9 to TRBJ2-2, with a tentative D call TRBD1 (6 bases). Germline V lookup: CDR1 SGDLS, CDR2 YYNGEE. V was pared by 5 bases and J by 2 bases, with 13 bases between. The CDR3 is 15 residues long. CDR3 coding DNA: TGTGCCAGCAGGGCAGGGGACATTAACACCGGGGAGCTGTTTTTT. It is translated as CASRAGDINTGELFF.

The rearrangement links TRBV5-6 to TRBJ1-2, with D uncertain. Looked up from germline, CDR1 is SGHDT and CDR2 is YYEEEE. V gave up 4 bases and J gave up 4 bases, with 17 bases separating them. The CDR3 contains 15 residues. The CDR3 coding sequence is TGTGCCAGCAGCCCGACTCTGACGGCATCCTATGGCTACACCTTC. Translated, it gives CASSPTLTASYGYTF. The full variable domain, with the rest looked up from reference TRBV5-6 and TRBJ1-2, is DAGVTQSPTHLIKTRGQQVTLRCSPKSGHDTVSWYQQALGQGPQFIFQYYEEEERQRGNFPDRFSGHQFPNYSSELNVNALLLGDSALYLCASSPTLTASYGYTFGSGTRLTVV.

The table lists this clone with a count of one. This chain joins TRBV9 and TRBJ1-2; D perhaps matches TRBD1 (6 bases). The germline V and J ends were trimmed by 4 bases and 4 bases, with 17 bases remaining between them. The CDR3 totals 15 residues. The germline gives CDR1 SGDLS, CDR2 YYNGEE. DNA of the CDR3: TGTGCCAGCAGCACCCGGACAGAGGATGTCTATGGCTACACCTTC. This gives the protein CASSTRTEDVYGYTF. The variable domain in full, completed from reference TRBV9 and TRBJ1-2, reads DSGVTQTPKHLITATGQRVTLRCSPRSGDLSVYWYQQSLDQGLQFLIQYYNGEERAKGNILERFSAQQFPDLHSELNLSSLELGDSALYFCASSTRTEDVYGYTFGSGTRLTVV.

This chain uses TRBV30 with TRBJ2-7, with 8 bases matching TRBD1. Germline lookup yields CDR1 GTSNPN and CDR2 SVGIG (reference sequence). This CDR3 region has 15 residues. After removal of 1 base from V and 0 bases from J, the junction contained 5 bases not matched to a gene. As DNA, the CDR3 is TGTGCCTGGAGTGGGAGGACAGGGAGCTCCTACGAGCAGTACTTC. Protein sequence: CAWSGRTGSSYEQYF.

This chain links TRBV11-2 with TRBJ2-7, with 9 bases fitting TRBD2. The CDR3 consists of 13 residues. J gave up 1 base and V 8 bases, and 3 bases lay outside the gene matches. The germline V gene encodes CDR1 SGHAT and CDR2 FQNNGV. This CDR3 is CASRTSDSYEQYF. CDR3 nucleotide sequence: TGTGCCAGCCGGACTAGCGATTCCTACGAGCAGTACTTC.

The chain couples TRBV12-2 to TRBJ1-5; the D call TRBD1 from the table was never checked on the DNA. TRBV12-2 is shown as a pseudogene. The CDR3 loop spans 22 amino acids. The CDR3 DNA sequence: TGTGCAAGTCGCTTCCCAGGGGAACGGGGCCCCACTTGGGAAGGGGGCAATCAGCCCCAGCATTTT. The encoded protein is CASRFPGERGPTWEGGNQPQHF.

This clone came up once. CDR3 coding DNA: TGTGCCAGCAGCCCGACTAGCGGCTCCTACGAGCAGTACTTC. This encodes CASSPTSGSYEQYF. The chain recombines TRBV5-4 with TRBJ2-7; 9 bases are shared with TRBD2. This CDR3 region has 14 residues. Germline lookup yields CDR1 SGHNT and CDR2 YYREEE (reference sequence). With 4 bases clipped from V and 0 bases from J, the junction kept 2 bases outside the gene matches. The full variable domain, its missing parts supplied by reference TRBV5-4 and TRBJ2-7, is ETGVTQSPTHLIKTRGQQVTLRCSSQSGHNTVSWYQQALGQGPQFIFQYYREEENGRGNFPPRFSGLQFPNYSSELNVNALELDDSALYLCASSPTSGSYEQYFGPGTRLTVT.

The rearrangement joins TRBV2 to TRBJ1-5; maybe TRBD1 (6 bases). Germline V gene sequence: CDR1 SNHLY, CDR2 FYNNEI. V lost 6 bases and J lost 0, with 9 bases in between. This CDR3 comprises 14 residues. Here the CDR3 reads CASSRGNSNQPQHF. CDR3 coding DNA: TGTGCCAGCAGCAGGGGAAATAGCAATCAGCCCCAGCATTTT.

The gene calls are TRBV13 and TRBJ1-5, with 10 bases aligning to TRBD1. The CDR3 runs 18 residues. Germline-derived CDR1 and CDR2 are PRHDT and FYEKMQ (reference sequence). The V gene end was trimmed by 2 bases and the J gene end by 0 bases; junction bases not matched to a gene: 7. The CDR3 region has the DNA TGTGCCAGCAGCTTACGGACAGGGGGAGGATATAGCAATCAGCCCCAGCATTTT. Encoded protein: CASSLRTGGGYSNQPQHF.

The chain employs TRBV27 and TRBJ2-5, with 12 bases matching TRBD1. V shed 0 bases and J 5 bases; nucleotides not matched to a gene: 4. Germline V CDR1 and CDR2: MNHEY, SMNVEV (reference sequence). The CDR3 sequence is 16 residues long. CDR3 region: CASSLSWDRGPETQYF. CDR3 DNA: TGTGCCAGCAGTTTATCTTGGGACAGGGGGCCGGAGACCCAGTACTTC.

The chain has TRBV13 and TRBJ1-1; no definite D call. Germline-derived CDR1 and CDR2 are PRHDT and FYEKMQ (reference sequence). The CDR3 sequence is 15 residues long. Trimming removed 0 bases at V and 1 base at J, with 9 bases between. The CDR3 nucleotides read TGTGCCAGCAGCTTAGGGTCAAATCAGAACACTGAAGCTTTCTTT. It specifies CASSLGSNQNTEAFF. The variable domain in full, completed from reference TRBV13 and TRBJ1-1, reads AAGVIQSPRHLIKEKRETATLKCYPIPRHDTVYWYQQGPGQDPQFLISFYEKMQSDKGSIPDRFSAQQFSDYHSELNMSSLELGDSALYFCASSLGSNQNTEAFFGQGTRLTVV.

J is TRBJ2-1 and V is TRBV5-4, with D tentatively TRBD1 (6 bases). Germline V gene data show CDR1 as SGHNT and CDR2 as YYREEE (reference sequence). This CDR3 region has 15 residues. V was cut by 4 bases and J by 1 base, with 12 bases left in between. The CDR3 DNA reads as TGTGCCAGCAGCCGGACAGAGCTGTCCTACAATGAGCAGTTCTTC. Its protein product is CASSRTELSYNEQFF.

The chain combines TRBV19 with TRBJ2-6, with a weak D call TRBD2 (6 bases). Germline V gives CDR1 LNHDA, CDR2 SQIVND (reference sequence). V lost 8 bases to trimming and J lost 0 bases, with 20 bases between them. The CDR3 covers 18 residues. Written as DNA, the CDR3 is TGTGCCAGTGGGAGGACCGGGACGGTGAGCTCTGGGGCCAACGTCCTGACTTTC. Its protein is CASGRTGTVSSGANVLTF.

The chain combines TRBV7-3 with TRBJ2-3; TRBD2 agrees at 8 bases. The germline gives CDR1 SGHTA, CDR2 FQGTGA. The CDR3 has 15 amino acids. V trimming: 7 bases; J trimming: 2 bases; junction bases outside the gene matches: 8. The CDR3 nucleotides read TGTGCCAGCACCCCGGGGGGGCCCCACACAGATACGCAGTATTTT. This encodes CASTPGGPHTDTQYF.

The chain is built from TRBV11-3 and TRBJ2-1; 9 bases are shared with TRBD2. The length of the CDR3 is 16 residues. Trimming took 5 bases from V and 5 from J; bases not matched to a gene: 10. The germline gives CDR1 SGHNT, CDR2 YENEEA. The CDR3 loop reads CASSPNRAGGNNEQFF. The CDR3 DNA reads as TGTGCCAGCAGCCCCAATCGGGCGGGGGGGAACAATGAGCAGTTCTTC.

As regards this clone: A junction boundary mismatches the germline segment, possibly from a read error. The genes are TRBV7-9 and TRBJ1-1; D might be TRBD1 (5 bases). This CDR3 has 13 amino acids. Germline CDR1 and CDR2: SEHNR and FQNEAQ (reference sequence). CDR3 protein: CSSSDQGGAEAFF. CDR3 DNA: TGTTCCAGCAGCGACCAGGGTGGCGCTGAAGCTTTCTTT.

On this clone: The junction departs from the called germline gene at one end, perhaps through a read error. V is TRBV7-9 and J is TRBJ2-7, with a tentative D call TRBD2 (7 bases). CDR3 length: 15 residues. Per the germline V gene, CDR1 is SEHNR and CDR2 is FQNEAQ (reference sequence). This CDR3 is CSSSLGTPGLYEQYF. The CDR3 DNA sequence: TGTTCCAGCAGCTTAGGGACACCGGGACTATACGAGCAGTACTTC.

This chain links TRBV28 with TRBJ1-2, with 9 bases identical to TRBD1. This CDR3 is 15 amino acids long. Germline-derived CDR1 and CDR2 are MDHEN and SYDVKM. V was pared by 1 base and J by 8 bases, with 8 bases of the junction left unmatched. CDR3 sequence reads: CASSLFRDRDDGYTF. DNA for the CDR3: TGTGCCAGCAGTTTATTTAGGGACAGGGATGACGGCTACACCTTC.